The sequence of this T cell receptor (beta chain) was determined in a study of cytomegalovirus exposure and HLA in healthy donors. Whole-study results and caveats: The authors judged a highly shared variant cluster likely a sequencing artifact.

The CDR3 is 15 amino acids in total, end residues counted. Worth noting for this clone: Its antigen is unknown. The DNA is left out, because the CDR3 cannot be placed on it with certainty; the CDR3 is given as TCRdb lists it.

The PCR used 60 Vbeta and 13 Jbeta primers. The data were produced by immunoSEQ multiplex PCR, yet TCRdb's version contains in-frame clones alone and is incomplete. The data contain 150,000 to 190,000 clones, approximately 81% of them singletons. This clonotype was sampled from a young man in good health and CMV-seronegative. V and J are TRBV7-5 and TRBJ1-5. TRBV7-5 is labeled a pseudogene. Sequencing was done on a sample of PBMCs. CDR3 region: CVRSLVGSGNQPQHF.